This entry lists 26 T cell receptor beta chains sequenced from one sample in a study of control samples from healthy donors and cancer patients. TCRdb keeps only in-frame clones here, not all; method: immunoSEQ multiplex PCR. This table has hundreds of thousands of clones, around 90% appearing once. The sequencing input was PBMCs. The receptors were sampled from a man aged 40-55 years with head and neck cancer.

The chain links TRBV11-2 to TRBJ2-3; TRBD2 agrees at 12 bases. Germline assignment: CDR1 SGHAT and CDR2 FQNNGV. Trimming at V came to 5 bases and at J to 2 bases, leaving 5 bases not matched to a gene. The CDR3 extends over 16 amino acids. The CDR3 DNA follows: TGTGCCAGCAGCGGTCGACTAGCGGGGGTCACAGATACGCAGTATTTT. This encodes CASSGRLAGVTDTQYF.

The DNA for the CDR3 is TGTGCCAGCAGTTACTCGGATATGGCCACCGGGGAGCTGTTTTTT. It translates to CASSYSDMATGELFF. This sequence joins TRBV6-5 and TRBJ2-2; D gene ambiguous. V gave up 0 bases and J gave up 4 bases, with 9 bases separating them. The CDR3 sequence is 15 residues long. Germline-derived CDR1 and CDR2 are MNHEY and SVGAGI.

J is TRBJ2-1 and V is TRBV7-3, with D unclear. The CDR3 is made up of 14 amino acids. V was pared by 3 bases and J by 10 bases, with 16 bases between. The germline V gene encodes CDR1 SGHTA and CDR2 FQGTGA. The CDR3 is CASSFGLGPSEQFF. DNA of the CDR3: TGTGCCAGCAGCTTCGGCCTAGGGCCATCCGAGCAGTTCTTC.

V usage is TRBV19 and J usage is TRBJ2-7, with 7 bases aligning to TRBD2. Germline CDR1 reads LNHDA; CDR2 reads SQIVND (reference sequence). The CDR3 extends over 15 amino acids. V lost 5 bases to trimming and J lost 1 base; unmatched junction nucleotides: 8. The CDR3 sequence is CASSSPGTISYEQYF. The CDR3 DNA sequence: TGTGCCAGTAGTTCACCCGGGACTATATCCTACGAGCAGTACTTC.

The CDR3 loop reads CASSPDRPPHEQYF. Written as DNA, the CDR3 is TGTGCCAGCAGCCCCGACAGGCCCCCTCACGAGCAGTACTTC. The chain recombines TRBV3-1 (or the pseudogene TRBV3-2) with TRBJ2-7; TRBD1 might be the D (6 bases). The CDR3 is 14 residues long. Trimming left V 4 bases short and J 5 bases short, with 15 bases between. Germline CDR1 and CDR2: LGHDT and YNNKEL (reference sequence).

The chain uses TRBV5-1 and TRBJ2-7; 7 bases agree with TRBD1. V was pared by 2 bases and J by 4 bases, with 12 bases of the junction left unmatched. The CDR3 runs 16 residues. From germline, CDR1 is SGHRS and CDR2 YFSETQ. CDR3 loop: CASSFLPTGQDYEQYF. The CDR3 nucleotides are TGCGCCAGCAGCTTCCTCCCGACAGGGCAAGATTACGAGCAGTACTTC.

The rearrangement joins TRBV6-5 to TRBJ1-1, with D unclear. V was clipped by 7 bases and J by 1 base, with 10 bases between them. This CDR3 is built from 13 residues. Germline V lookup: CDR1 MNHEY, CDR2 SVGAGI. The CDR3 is CASTRTANTEAFF. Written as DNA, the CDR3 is TGTGCCAGCACCCGGACGGCGAACACTGAAGCTTTCTTT.

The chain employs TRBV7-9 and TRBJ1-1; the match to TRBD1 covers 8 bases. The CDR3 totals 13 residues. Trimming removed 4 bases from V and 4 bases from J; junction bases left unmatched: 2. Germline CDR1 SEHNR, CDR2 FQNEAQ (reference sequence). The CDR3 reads CASSSQGGTEAFF. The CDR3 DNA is TGTGCCAGCAGCTCACAGGGGGGCACTGAAGCTTTCTTT.

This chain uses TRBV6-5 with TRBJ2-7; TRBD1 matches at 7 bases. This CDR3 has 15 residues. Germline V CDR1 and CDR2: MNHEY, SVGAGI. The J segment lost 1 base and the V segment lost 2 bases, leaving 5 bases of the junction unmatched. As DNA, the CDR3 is TGTGCCAGCAGTTACGAACAGGGGCCTTCCTACGAGCAGTACTTC. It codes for CASSYEQGPSYEQYF.

CDR3 coding DNA: TGTGCCAGCAGTGAAAGCCAGGGTTGGCAGCCCCAGCATTTT. Protein sequence: CASSESQGWQPQHF. This chain joins TRBV6-1 and TRBJ1-5; TRBD1 might be the D (5 bases). The CDR3 loop spans 14 amino acids. Deletions cut 2 bases from V and 7 bases from J, with 12 bases between. Per germline, CDR1 MNHNS and CDR2 SASEGT.

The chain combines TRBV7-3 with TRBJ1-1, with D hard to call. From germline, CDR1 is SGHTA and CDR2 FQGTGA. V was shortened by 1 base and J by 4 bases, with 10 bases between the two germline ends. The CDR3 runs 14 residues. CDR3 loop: CASSLMGSGTEAFF. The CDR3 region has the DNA TGTGCCAGCAGCTTAATGGGCAGCGGCACTGAAGCTTTCTTT.

CDR3 coding DNA: TGTGCCAGCTCACCCCAGCATGAGCAGTACTTC. Amino acid sequence: CASSPQHEQYF. The genes are TRBV18 and TRBJ2-7; D uncertain. Per germline, CDR1 KGHSH and CDR2 LQKENI. V dropped 3 bases and J dropped 7 bases, with 7 bases sitting between them. This CDR3 comprises 11 residues.

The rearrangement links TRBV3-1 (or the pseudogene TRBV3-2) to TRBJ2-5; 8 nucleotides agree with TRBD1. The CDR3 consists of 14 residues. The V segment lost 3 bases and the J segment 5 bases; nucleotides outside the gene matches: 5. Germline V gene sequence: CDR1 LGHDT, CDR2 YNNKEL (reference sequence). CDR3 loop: CASSHPGGRETQYF. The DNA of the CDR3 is TGTGCCAGCAGCCACCCAGGGGGCAGGGAGACCCAGTACTTC.

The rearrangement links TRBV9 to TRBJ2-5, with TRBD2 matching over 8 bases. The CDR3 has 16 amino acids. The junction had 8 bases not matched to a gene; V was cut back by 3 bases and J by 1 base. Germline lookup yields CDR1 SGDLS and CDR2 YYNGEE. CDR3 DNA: TGTGCCAGCAGCGCCTACTCGCGGGGGGCCCAAGAGACCCAGTACTTC. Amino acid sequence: CASSAYSRGAQETQYF.

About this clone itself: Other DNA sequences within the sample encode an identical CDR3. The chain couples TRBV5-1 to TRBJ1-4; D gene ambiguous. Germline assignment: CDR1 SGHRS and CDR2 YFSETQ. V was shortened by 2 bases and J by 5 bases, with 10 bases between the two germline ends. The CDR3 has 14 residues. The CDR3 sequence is CASSLGPQNEKLFF. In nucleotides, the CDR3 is TGCGCCAGCAGCTTAGGACCGCAAAATGAAAAACTGTTTTTT.

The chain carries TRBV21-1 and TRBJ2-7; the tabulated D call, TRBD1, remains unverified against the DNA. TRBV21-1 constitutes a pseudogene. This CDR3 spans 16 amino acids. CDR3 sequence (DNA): TGTGCCAGCAGCAAACGCTTGGGACAGGGGAACTACGAGCAGTACTTC. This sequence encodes CASSKRLGQGNYEQYF.

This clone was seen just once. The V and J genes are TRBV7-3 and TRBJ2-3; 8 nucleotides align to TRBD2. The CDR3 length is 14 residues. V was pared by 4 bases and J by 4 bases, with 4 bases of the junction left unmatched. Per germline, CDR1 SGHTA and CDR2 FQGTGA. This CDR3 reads CASSSKRGSDTQYF. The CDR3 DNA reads TGTGCCAGCAGCTCGAAGCGGGGGTCAGATACGCAGTATTTT.

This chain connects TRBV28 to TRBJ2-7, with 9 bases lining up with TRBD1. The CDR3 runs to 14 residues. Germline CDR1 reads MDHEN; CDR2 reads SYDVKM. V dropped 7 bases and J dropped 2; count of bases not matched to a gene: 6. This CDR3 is CASTWGQGTYEQYF. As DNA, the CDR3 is TGTGCCAGCACCTGGGGACAGGGTACCTACGAGCAGTACTTC.

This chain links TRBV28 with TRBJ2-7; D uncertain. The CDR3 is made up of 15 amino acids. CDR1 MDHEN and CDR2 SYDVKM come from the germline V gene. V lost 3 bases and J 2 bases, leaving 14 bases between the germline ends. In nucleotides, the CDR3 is TGTGCCAGCAGTTTGGCCTCCCCGCCTACCTACGAGCAGTACTTC. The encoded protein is CASSLASPPTYEQYF.

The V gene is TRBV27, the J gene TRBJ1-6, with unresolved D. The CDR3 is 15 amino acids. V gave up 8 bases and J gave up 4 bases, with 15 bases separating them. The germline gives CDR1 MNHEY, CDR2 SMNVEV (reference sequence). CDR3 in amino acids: CASGSYATYNSPLHF. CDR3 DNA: TGTGCCAGCGGCAGCTACGCGACTTATAATTCACCCCTCCACTTT.

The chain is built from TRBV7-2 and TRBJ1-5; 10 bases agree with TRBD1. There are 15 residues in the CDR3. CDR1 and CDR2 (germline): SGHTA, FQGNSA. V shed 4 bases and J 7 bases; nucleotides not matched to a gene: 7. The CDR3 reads CASSSRQGARQPQHF. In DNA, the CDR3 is TGTGCCAGCAGCTCAAGACAGGGGGCGCGGCAGCCCCAGCATTTT. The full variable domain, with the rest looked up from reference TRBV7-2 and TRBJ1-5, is GAGVSQSPSNKVTEKGKDVELRCDPISGHTALYWYRQSLGQGLEFLIYFQGNSAPDKSGLPSDRFSAERTGGSVSTLTIQRTQQEDSAVYLCASSSRQGARQPQHFGDGTRLSIL.

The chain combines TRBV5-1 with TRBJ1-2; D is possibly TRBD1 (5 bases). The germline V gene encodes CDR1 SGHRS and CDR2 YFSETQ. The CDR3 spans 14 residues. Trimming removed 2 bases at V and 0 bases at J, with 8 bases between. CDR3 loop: CASSLQVSNYGYTF. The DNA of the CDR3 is TGCGCCAGCAGCTTACAGGTTTCTAACTATGGCTACACCTTC. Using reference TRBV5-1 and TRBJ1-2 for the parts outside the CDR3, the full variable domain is KAGVTQTPRYLIKTRGQQVTLSCSPISGHRSVSWYQQTPGQGLQFLFEYFSETQRNKGNFPGRFSGRQFSNSRSEMNVSTLELGDSALYLCASSLQVSNYGYTFGSGTRLTVV.

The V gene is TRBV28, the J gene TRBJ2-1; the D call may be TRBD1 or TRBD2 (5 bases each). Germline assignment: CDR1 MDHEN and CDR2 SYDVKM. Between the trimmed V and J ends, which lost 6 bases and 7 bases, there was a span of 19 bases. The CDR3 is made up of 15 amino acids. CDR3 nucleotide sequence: TGTGCCAGCAGCAACAACTGGGGCGAGGGGAATGAGCAGTTCTTC. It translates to CASSNNWGEGNEQFF.

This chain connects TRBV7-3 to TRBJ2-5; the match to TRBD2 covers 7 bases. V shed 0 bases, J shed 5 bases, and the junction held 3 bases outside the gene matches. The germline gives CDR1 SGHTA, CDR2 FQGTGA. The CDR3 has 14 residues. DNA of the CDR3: TGTGCCAGCAGCTTAACGGGAGGGCAGGAGACCCAGTACTTC. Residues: CASSLTGGQETQYF.

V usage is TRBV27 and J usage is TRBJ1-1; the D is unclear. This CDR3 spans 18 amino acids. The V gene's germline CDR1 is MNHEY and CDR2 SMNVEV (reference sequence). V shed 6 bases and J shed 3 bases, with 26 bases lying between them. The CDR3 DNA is TGTGCCAGCAGCCCCTGGTGGCAGTTCATTACCGGGGACACTGAAGCTTTCTTT. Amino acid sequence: CASSPWWQFITGDTEAFF.

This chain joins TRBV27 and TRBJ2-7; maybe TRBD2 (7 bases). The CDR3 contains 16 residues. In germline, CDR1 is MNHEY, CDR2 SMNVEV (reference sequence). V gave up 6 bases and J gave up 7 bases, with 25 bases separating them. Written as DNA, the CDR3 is TGTGCCAGCAGCCTGGGGGCGGGCGGGAGCTGGAATGAGCAGTACTTC. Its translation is CASSLGAGGSWNEQYF.